Listed here are 29 T cell receptor beta chains from one sample, sequenced in a study of blood T cell repertoires in COVID-19. TCRdb keeps only in-frame clones here, not all; method: immunoSEQ multiplex PCR. The sample has 30,000 to 45,000 clones; around four fifths are singletons. Sequenced sample: peripheral blood. The receptors come from a human donor in a cohort sampled during active COVID-19.

This rearrangement joins TRBV9 to TRBJ1-2; a possible D gene is TRBD1 (6 bases). With 4 bases removed from V and 0 bases from J, the gap between germline ends came to 22 bases. Germline V gene lookup returns CDR1 SGDLS and CDR2 YYNGEE. The CDR3 length is 18 residues. The CDR3 here is CASSPTTGTEIANYGYTF. CDR3 sequence (DNA): TGTGCCAGCAGCCCTACAACAGGGACGGAAATAGCTAACTATGGCTACACCTTC.

The chain has TRBV29-1 and TRBJ1-2; TRBD1 aligns across 9 bases. Trimming removed 5 bases from V and 8 bases from J; junction bases left unmatched: 15. The CDR3 spans 15 residues. Germline CDR1 SQVTM, CDR2 ANQGSEA. Here the CDR3 reads CSVTTGTGIYKGYTF. CDR3 nucleotide sequence: TGCAGCGTTACGACCGGGACAGGGATTTATAAAGGCTACACCTTC.

The genes are TRBV30 and TRBJ2-2, with 7 nucleotides matching TRBD1. The CDR3 covers 15 residues. After removal of 0 bases from V and 4 bases from J, the junction contained 5 bases not matched to a gene. Germline CDR1 is GTSNPN and CDR2 is SVGIG (reference sequence). The DNA for the CDR3 is TGTGCCTGGAGTGTACAGGGGTATGGCACCGGGGAGCTGTTTTTT. It translates to CAWSVQGYGTGELFF.

The rearrangement links TRBV15 to TRBJ1-2; D is uncertain. The CDR3 covers 14 residues. Trimming stripped 5 bases from V and 4 bases from J, with 14 bases between. CDR1 is LNHNV and CDR2 is YYDKDF in the germline V gene (reference sequence). The CDR3 sequence: CATSGVGKTYGYTF. CDR3 nucleotides: TGTGCCACCAGCGGAGTGGGCAAGACCTATGGCTACACCTTC.

This clone occurred once. This rearrangement joins TRBV7-8 to TRBJ1-1; no definite D call. CDR1 and CDR2 (germline): SGHVS, FQNEAQ. The V end was cut by 6 bases, the J end by 12 bases, with 20 bases between. The CDR3 totals 13 residues. CDR3 in DNA: TGTGCCAGCAGTCTCGCTGCGGGAGTCTCGACTTTCTTT. The encoded protein is CASSLAAGVSTFF. Looking up the rest from reference TRBV7-8 and TRBJ1-1 gives the full variable domain: GAGVSQSPRYKVAKRGQDVALRCDPISGHVSLFWYQQALGQGPEFLTYFQNEAQLDKSGLPSDRFFAERPEGSVSTLKIQRTQQEDSAVYLCASSLAAGVSTFFGQGTRLTVV.

The chain is built from TRBV5-1 and TRBJ2-1; D is possibly TRBD2 (6 bases). V was pared by 2 bases and J by 5 bases, with 11 bases between. From germline, CDR1 is SGHRS and CDR2 YFSETQ. The CDR3 totals 14 residues. Here the CDR3 DNA reads TGCGCCAGCAGCTTCTGGGGGGAGAACAATGAGCAGTTCTTC. Translated: CASSFWGENNEQFF.

In its sample, this clone was seen once. The rearrangement links TRBV6-4 to TRBJ2-1, with 11 positions matching TRBD2. After removal of 6 bases from V and 8 bases from J, the junction contained 9 bases not matched to a gene. The CDR3 consists of 15 residues. Germline loops: CDR1 MRHNA, CDR2 SNTAGT. CDR3 region: CASSLSGGASDEQFF. The CDR3 nucleotides are TGTGCCAGCAGCCTTAGCGGGGGGGCCAGCGATGAGCAGTTCTTC.

The chain joins TRBV5-8 to TRBJ1-1; 9 bases line up with TRBD1. Germline CDR1 SGHTS, CDR2 YDEGEE. The length of the CDR3 is 14 residues. J lost 5 bases, V lost 6 bases, and 8 bases had no gene match. This chain's CDR3 is CASIYRGRETEAFF. The CDR3 DNA reads as TGTGCCAGCATCTACAGGGGGCGAGAGACTGAAGCTTTCTTT. The whole variable domain, filled in from reference TRBV5-8 and TRBJ1-1, reads EAGVTQSPTHLIKTRGQQATLRCSPISGHTSVYWYQQALGLGLQFLLWYDEGEERNRGNFPPRFSGRQFPNYSSELNVNALELEDSALYLCASIYRGRETEAFFGQGTRLTVV.

This sequence joins TRBV7-2 and TRBJ1-5; perhaps TRBD1 as D (5 bases). The CDR3 runs 12 residues. V shed 5 bases and J shed 7 bases, with 9 bases lying between them. CDR1 is SGHTA and CDR2 is FQGNSA in the germline V gene. The CDR3 sequence is CASSAGGQPQHF. The CDR3 nucleotides are TGTGCCAGCAGCGCGGGGGGACAGCCCCAGCATTTT.

The rearrangement links TRBV12-3 or TRBV12-4 to TRBJ2-5; possible D gene TRBD1, 5 bases. The V gene lost 6 bases and the J gene lost 7 bases, with 15 bases spanning the gap. This CDR3 has 13 residues. The CDR3 DNA reads TGTGCCAGCAGCCTACAGGACCCCGGGACCCAGTACTTC. Translated, it gives CASSLQDPGTQYF.

The chain employs TRBV6-4 and TRBJ2-1, with 14 bases that match TRBD2. Germline CDR1 and CDR2: MRHNA and SNTAGT. The CDR3 has 15 amino acids. V trimming: 6 bases; J trimming: 6 bases; junction bases outside the gene matches: 4. CDR3 nucleotide sequence: TGTGCCAGCAGCCCGACTAGCGGGGGGGCCAATGAGCAGTTCTTC. Translated, it gives CASSPTSGGANEQFF.

CDR3 region: CASSQASGGEQYF. Written as DNA, the CDR3 is TGCGCCAGCAGCCAAGCTAGCGGGGGCGAGCAGTACTTC. The chain is built from TRBV4-1 and TRBJ2-7, with 10 bases identical to TRBD2. This CDR3 is 13 amino acids long. Looked up from germline, CDR1 is MGHRA and CDR2 is YSYEKL. V was clipped by 1 base and J by 6 bases; unmatched bases: 0.

This chain links TRBV19 with TRBJ1-5; 9 bases map to TRBD1. This CDR3 spans 17 amino acids. Trimming removed 6 bases from V and 0 bases from J; junction bases left unmatched: 9. Germline CDR1 is LNHDA and CDR2 is SQIVND (reference sequence). The CDR3 DNA sequence: TGTGCCAGTAGCCAGGGACAGGGCCTTTATAGCAATCAGCCCCAGCATTTT. Translated, it gives CASSQGQGLYSNQPQHF.

This chain uses TRBV6-4 with TRBJ2-3; 7 positions match TRBD1. The J segment lost 5 bases and the V segment lost 3 bases, leaving 8 bases of the junction unmatched. The CDR3 has 15 amino acids. The germline CDR1 and CDR2 sequences are MRHNA and SNTAGT. The chain's CDR3 is CASSELSGGGDTQYF. Written as DNA, the CDR3 is TGTGCCAGCAGTGAGCTGTCAGGGGGTGGAGATACGCAGTATTTT.

This clone was picked up one time. This CDR3 reads CASSLGRGEKHF. The CDR3 DNA reads TGTGCCAGCAGCTTAGGGAGGGGAGAAAAGCATTTT. The rearrangement links TRBV7-2 to TRBJ1-5, with D possibly matching TRBD1 (5 bases). CDR3 length: 12 amino acids. Germline V gene lookup returns CDR1 SGHTA and CDR2 FQGNSA. The germline V and J ends were trimmed by 1 base and 14 bases, with 12 bases remaining between them.

The chain recombines TRBV6-6 with TRBJ2-7, with TRBD2 as a possible D gene (5 bases). This CDR3 comprises 15 residues. Trimming removed 0 bases from V and 2 bases from J, with 11 bases in between. Per the germline V gene, CDR1 is MNHNY and CDR2 is SVGAGI (reference sequence). Here the CDR3 reads CASSYSGDSPYEQYF. The CDR3 DNA reads TGTGCCAGCAGTTACTCGGGAGACTCCCCCTACGAGCAGTACTTC.

The genes are TRBV11-2 and TRBJ1-2; 8 nucleotides align to TRBD1. The ends lost 6 bases at V and 4 bases at J; junction bases unmatched: 7. The CDR3 spans 14 residues. CDR1 is SGHAT, CDR2 FQNNGV, per germline. The CDR3 region has the DNA TGTGCCAGCAGTCTTACAGGGGGACCCTATGGCTACACCTTC. The encoded protein is CASSLTGGPYGYTF.

V gene TRBV5-1 combines with J gene TRBJ2-5; maybe TRBD2 (5 bases). V lost 3 bases, J lost 2 bases, and 14 bases lay in between. Germline V gene sequence: CDR1 SGHRS, CDR2 YFSETQ. CDR3 length equals 15 residues. The CDR3 DNA sequence: TGCGCCAGCAGCTACAGAGGGCAAAAACAAGAGACCCAGTACTTC. This encodes CASSYRGQKQETQYF.

The gene calls are TRBV29-1 and TRBJ2-2; D might be TRBD1 (6 bases). Trimming took 7 bases from V and 4 from J, leaving 19 bases between them. This CDR3 region has 15 residues. Per germline, CDR1 SQVTM and CDR2 ANQGSEA. CDR3 coding DNA: TGCAGCGCCTCGGTTGGGGGCAGGAGCACCGGGGAGCTGTTTTTT. Its protein is CSASVGGRSTGELFF.

The chain recombines TRBV4-1 with TRBJ1-6, with D possibly TRBD1 on 6 matching bases. From germline, CDR1 is MGHRA and CDR2 YSYEKL. The CDR3 extends over 15 amino acids. Trimming cost V 0 bases and J 7 bases, with 10 bases left between them. CDR3 amino acids: CASSQETGKNSPLHF. The DNA for the CDR3 is TGCGCCAGCAGCCAAGAGACAGGAAAAAATTCACCCCTCCACTTT.

The rearrangement joins TRBV5-1 to TRBJ2-1; 10 nucleotides match TRBD2. The CDR3 covers 15 residues. The ends lost 0 bases at V and 6 bases at J; junction bases unmatched: 3. Germline V gene sequence: CDR1 SGHRS, CDR2 YFSETQ. The CDR3 is CASSLGSSGGNEQFF. CDR3 sequence (DNA): TGCGCCAGCAGCTTGGGGTCTAGCGGGGGCAATGAGCAGTTCTTC. The variable domain in full, completed from reference TRBV5-1 and TRBJ2-1, reads KAGVTQTPRYLIKTRGQQVTLSCSPISGHRSVSWYQQTPGQGLQFLFEYFSETQRNKGNFPGRFSGRQFSNSRSEMNVSTLELGDSALYLCASSLGSSGGNEQFFGPGTRLTVL.

The V gene is TRBV5-6, the J gene TRBJ2-6; a weak D match, TRBD2 (5 bases). V was trimmed by 0 bases and J by 0 bases, leaving 13 bases between them. Per the germline V gene, CDR1 is SGHDT and CDR2 is YYEEEE. The CDR3 spans 18 residues. CDR3 nucleotide sequence: TGTGCCAGCAGCTTGGCGGGGTCGTTGATCTCTGGGGCCAACGTCCTGACTTTC. Residues: CASSLAGSLISGANVLTF.

The chain is built from TRBV29-1 and TRBJ1-4; D call uncertain. This CDR3 region has 13 residues. The germline V gene encodes CDR1 SQVTM and CDR2 ANQGSEA. Trimming stripped 4 bases from V and 4 bases from J, with 10 bases between. CDR3 in DNA: TGCAGCGTTGTTGCTTCCGGTAATGAAAAACTGTTTTTT. Protein sequence: CSVVASGNEKLFF.

The chain recombines TRBV3-1 (or the pseudogene TRBV3-2) with TRBJ1-1; D is unresolved. The CDR3 spans 15 residues. Germline V lookup: CDR1 LGHDT, CDR2 YNNKEL (reference sequence). V lost 1 base, J lost 3 bases, and 12 bases lay in between. CDR3 residues: CASSQGGFHYTEAFF. CDR3 in DNA: TGTGCCAGCAGCCAAGGAGGGTTTCACTACACTGAAGCTTTCTTT.

The chain carries TRBV5-1 and TRBJ1-4; TRBD1 might be the D (5 bases). This CDR3 has 13 amino acids. Deletions cut 9 bases from V and 8 bases from J, with 17 bases between. Germline CDR1 and CDR2: SGHRS and YFSETQ. The CDR3 loop is CATRDLEREKLFF. The DNA for the CDR3 is TGCGCCACCCGGGACTTGGAACGAGAAAAACTGTTTTTT.

The chain joins TRBV5-1 to TRBJ1-1; D uncertain. Germline V gene lookup returns CDR1 SGHRS and CDR2 YFSETQ. Trimming pared 0 bases from V and 2 bases from J, leaving 11 bases between. The CDR3 extends over 15 amino acids. The CDR3 reads CASSLGFQANTEAFF. CDR3 sequence (DNA): TGCGCCAGCAGCTTGGGATTCCAGGCCAACACTGAAGCTTTCTTT.

The rearrangement uses TRBV5-1 and TRBJ2-6; the D gene is possibly TRBD1 (5 bases). CDR3 length: 15 residues. Per the germline V gene, CDR1 is SGHRS and CDR2 is YFSETQ. The V end lost 2 bases, the J end lost 1 base, and 7 bases lay between the germline ends. CDR3 sequence: CASSLTGSGANVLTF. CDR3 sequence (DNA): TGCGCCAGCAGCTTAACAGGTTCTGGGGCCAACGTCCTGACTTTC.

V and J are TRBV11-3 and TRBJ2-1, with 7 bases fitting TRBD2. The CDR3 consists of 15 residues. The germline CDR1 and CDR2 sequences are SGHNT and YENEEA. V lost 1 base and J lost 7; bases outside the gene matches: 7. CDR3 sequence: CASSLGASGGNEQFF. In nucleotides, the CDR3 is TGTGCCAGCAGCTTAGGGGCTAGCGGTGGGAATGAGCAGTTCTTC.

The chain joins TRBV5-1 to TRBJ1-6, with D possibly TRBD1 on 5 matching bases. Trimming removed 0 bases at V and 5 bases at J, with 9 bases between. Germline CDR1 SGHRS, CDR2 YFSETQ. This CDR3 is built from 15 residues. The CDR3 DNA sequence: TGCGCCAGCAGCTTGGACGGACACGATAATTCACCCCTCCACTTT. Its translation: CASSLDGHDNSPLHF. Full variable domain (missing parts from reference TRBV5-1 and TRBJ1-6): KAGVTQTPRYLIKTRGQQVTLSCSPISGHRSVSWYQQTPGQGLQFLFEYFSETQRNKGNFPGRFSGRQFSNSRSEMNVSTLELGDSALYLCASSLDGHDNSPLHFGNGTRLTVT.